These 23 T cell receptor beta chains were all obtained from the same sample, sequenced in a study of human T cells and chemical hapten exposure. Time point defined: patch test 3, about 24 weeks after DPC sensitization. Documented treatment: therapeutic diphenylcyclopropenone sensitization with weekly scalp DPC. TCRdb reprocessed the RACE reads with MiXCR, giving one entry per CDR3 protein. The sample includes about 90,000 distinct CDR3 sequences, approximately 11% seen only once; the top ten take about 1%. Sequences were derived from whole blood, sampled in connection with sensitization to the hapten diphenylcyclopropenone (DPC). The receptor set was obtained from a woman aged 25 to 39 with alopecia areata. Some clones in this sample may be carry-over from other donors' samples.

The chain combines TRBV6-2 or TRBV6-3 with TRBJ2-7; TRBD1 matches 8 bases. Germline loops: CDR1 MNHEY, CDR2 SVGEGT. This CDR3 is built from 15 residues. V gave up 3 bases and J gave up 4 bases; unmatched junction bases: 8. The CDR3 DNA is TGTGCCAGCAGTTATTCGACAGGGGATGGATACGAGCAGTACTTC. This encodes CASSYSTGDGYEQYF.

This clonotype has at least ten counts. CDR3 sequence reads: CASSQTSFYNEQFF. The DNA of the CDR3 is TGTGCCAGCAGCCAGACTAGCTTCTACAATGAGCAGTTCTTC. The V and J genes are TRBV6-2 or TRBV6-3 and TRBJ2-1; 7 positions agree with TRBD2. The V gene end was trimmed by 6 bases and the J gene end by 3 bases; junction bases not matched to a gene: 5. Germline V gene data show CDR1 as MNHEY and CDR2 as SVGEGT. The CDR3 spans 14 residues.

J is TRBJ2-1 and V is TRBV7-9; D is perhaps TRBD1 (6 bases). CDR3 length: 15 residues. Per the germline V gene, CDR1 is SEHNR and CDR2 is FQNEAQ (reference sequence). The ends were cut back, 5 bases at V and 8 bases at J, with 19 bases in the middle. The CDR3 sequence is CASSPRGSRGHEQFF. The CDR3, as DNA: TGTGCCAGCAGCCCCCGGGGAAGCAGGGGCCATGAGCAGTTCTTC.

This clonotype was detected ten times or more. V gene TRBV6-7 combines with J gene TRBJ2-1; TRBD1 might be the D (6 bases). TRBV6-7 is flagged as an ORF with uncertain function. The CDR3 covers 12 residues. The V gene lost 10 bases and the J gene lost 9 bases, with 16 bases spanning the gap. The CDR3 DNA reads TGTGCCACCCGGGACACGGGCGCTGAGCAGTTCTTC. Protein sequence: CATRDTGAEQFF.

This clonotype was detected ten times or more. The chain carries TRBV6-1 and TRBJ1-5, with 12 positions matching TRBD1. The CDR3 totals 18 residues. V lost 6 bases, J lost 9 bases, and 18 bases stayed unmatched. Germline V gene data show CDR1 as MNHNS and CDR2 as SASEGT. CDR3 bases: TGTGCCAGCAGGCTAGGCCCCGGGGGGACAGGGGGCGCCGGGCCCCAGCATTTT. Amino acids: CASRLGPGGTGGAGPQHF.

The chain joins TRBV7-2 to TRBJ2-7; D may be TRBD2 (5 bases). V lost 3 bases and J 6 bases, leaving 15 bases between the germline ends. Germline V gene sequence: CDR1 SGHTA, CDR2 FQGNSA. The CDR3 contains 14 residues. The CDR3 DNA reads as TGTGCCAGCAGCTTGGCGTGGGAGAGAACCGAGCAGTACTTC. Translated, it gives CASSLAWERTEQYF.

This chain uses TRBV9 with TRBJ1-3; 10 nucleotides agree with TRBD1. The CDR3 totals 15 residues. J was trimmed by 9 bases and V by 4 bases; bases with no gene match: 10. Germline CDR1 SGDLS, CDR2 YYNGEE. The CDR3 DNA reads as TGTGCCAGCAGCCCGACAGGGGGCTTAATTGGCACCATATATTTT. Translated: CASSPTGGLIGTIYF.

This clonotype has a handful of counts. The CDR3 nucleotides read TGTGCCAGCAGCGTAGATGTCCGGGGAGAGACCCAGTACTTC. Its protein is CASSVDVRGETQYF. The rearrangement links TRBV9 to TRBJ2-5; weak D call: TRBD2 (5 bases). This CDR3 has 14 residues. Trimming stripped 0 bases from V and 4 bases from J, with 10 bases between. Germline assignment: CDR1 SGDLS and CDR2 YYNGEE.

At least ten counts were recorded for this clonotype. The rearrangement links TRBV6-5 to TRBJ1-1; D is undetermined. The germline V gene encodes CDR1 MNHEY and CDR2 SVGAGI. V lost 2 bases, J lost 9 bases, and 7 bases lay in between. The CDR3 is 11 residues long. DNA for the CDR3: TGTGCCAGCAGTTACCAATTTCAAGCTTTCTTT. It specifies CASSYQFQAFF.

This clonotype was picked up many times. The chain has TRBV29-1 and TRBJ2-2; no reliable D call. Per germline, CDR1 SQVTM and CDR2 ANQGSEA. Trimming cost V 2 bases and J 5 bases, with 3 bases left between them. The CDR3 spans 11 residues. The CDR3 DNA reads as TGCAGCGTTGAACAAACCGGGGAGCTGTTTTTT. It is translated as CSVEQTGELFF.

This clonotype was seen more than once but under ten times. The chain links TRBV5-1 to TRBJ2-5; 10 bases fit TRBD2. Looked up from germline, CDR1 is SGHRS and CDR2 is YFSETQ. Germline trimming cut 4 bases from V and 5 bases from J; bases unmatched to any gene: 26. The CDR3 loop spans 21 amino acids. CDR3 coding DNA: TGCGCCAGCAGCCAGTATGGACGGCCATGGGGTACTAGCGGGATTTCGGAGACCCAGTACTTC. It yields the protein CASSQYGRPWGTSGISETQYF. Using reference TRBV5-1 and TRBJ2-5 for the parts outside the CDR3, the full variable domain is KAGVTQTPRYLIKTRGQQVTLSCSPISGHRSVSWYQQTPGQGLQFLFEYFSETQRNKGNFPGRFSGRQFSNSRSEMNVSTLELGDSALYLCASSQYGRPWGTSGISETQYFGPGTRLLVL.

The chain combines TRBV7-9 with TRBJ2-7, with D unclear. Trimming took off 5 bases at V and 1 base at J, with 3 bases between the two ends. CDR1 and CDR2 from the germline V gene are SEHNR and FQNEAQ (reference sequence). The CDR3 covers 11 residues. CDR3 sequence (DNA): TGTGCCAGCAGCACGTCCTACGAGCAGTACGTC. Translated: CASSTSYEQYV.

This clonotype was counted many times. The chain employs TRBV6-6 and TRBJ1-5; no clear D. The V gene's germline CDR1 is MNHNY and CDR2 SVGAGI (reference sequence). CDR3 length: 13 amino acids. The V end lost 3 bases, the J end lost 7 bases, and 10 bases lay between the germline ends. The chain's CDR3 is CASSYDLSQPQHF. CDR3 coding DNA: TGTGCCAGCAGTTATGATCTTTCCCAGCCCCAGCATTTT.

In this sample, this clonotype turned up many times. This chain joins TRBV12-3 or TRBV12-4 and TRBJ2-1, with a tentative D call TRBD1 (6 bases). The CDR3 runs to 13 residues. Deletions cut 11 bases from V and 4 bases from J, with 15 bases between. The CDR3 nucleotides are TGTGCCTCCAAGAGGGGGAGTTACAATGAGCAGTTCTTC. It encodes CASKRGSYNEQFF.

This clonotype turned up a few times. J is TRBJ2-4 and V is TRBV2; D is uncertain. There are 11 residues in the CDR3. V was clipped by 3 bases and J by 13 bases, with 10 bases between them. Per germline, CDR1 SNHLY and CDR2 FYNNEI. CDR3 nucleotide sequence: TGTGCCAGCAGTGAGTCCCCGGAGCAGTACTTC. Translation: CASSESPEQYF.

The rearrangement uses TRBV6-6 and TRBJ1-1; 7 nucleotides agree with TRBD1. Germline V gene data show CDR1 as MNHNY and CDR2 as SVGAGI (reference sequence). V was pared by 5 bases and J by 6 bases, with 6 bases of the junction left unmatched. This CDR3 contains 13 residues. The CDR3 DNA reads as TGTGCCAGCAGTACTCAGGGGGGCCCTGAAGCTTTCTTT. Translation gives CASSTQGGPEAFF.

This clonotype was picked up many times. CDR3 loop: CASSPTIKDRGGYTF. The CDR3 bases are TGTGCCAGCAGCCCGACAATTAAAGACCGCGGCGGCTACACCTTC. The V gene is TRBV2, the J gene TRBJ1-2; D not certain. From germline, CDR1 is SNHLY and CDR2 FYNNEI. There are 15 residues in the CDR3. The V end lost 6 bases, the J end lost 8 bases, and 22 bases lay between the germline ends.

This rearrangement joins TRBV10-1 to TRBJ2-7; no definite D call. This CDR3 comprises 11 residues. Germline CDR1 WNHNN, CDR2 SYGVQD (reference sequence). V was pared by 9 bases and J by 6 bases, with 12 bases between. DNA for the CDR3: TGCGCCAGGATCCCTTGGGGCGAGCAGTACGTC. Its translation: CARIPWGEQYV.

In its sample, this clonotype was seen many times. The J gene is TRBJ2-3, the V gene TRBV20-1; 14 bases agree with TRBD2. The junction had 8 bases not matched to a gene; V was cut back by 0 bases and J by 3 bases. This CDR3 is built from 18 residues. The germline V gene encodes CDR1 DFQATT and CDR2 SNEGSKA (reference sequence). The CDR3 loop is CSARDPRRTSGRTDTQYF. Here the CDR3 DNA reads TGCAGTGCTAGAGACCCCCGACGGACTAGCGGGAGGACAGATACGCAGTATTTT.

This clonotype was counted many times. The V gene is TRBV18, the J gene TRBJ1-2; D call uncertain. The CDR3 covers 14 residues. Germline CDR1 and CDR2: KGHSH and LQKENI. Deletions cut 2 bases from V and 2 bases from J, with 9 bases between. The CDR3 bases are TGTGCCAGCTCACCAGGGCAGCTCAACTATGGCTACACCTTC. Amino acid sequence: CASSPGQLNYGYTF. Together with reference TRBV18 and TRBJ1-2, the CDR3 gives the full variable domain: NAGVMQNPRHLVRRRGQEARLRCSPMKGHSHVYWYRQLPEEGLKFMVYLQKENIIDESGMPKERFSAEFPKEGPSILRIQQVVRGDSAAYFCASSPGQLNYGYTFGSGTRLTVV.

This chain connects TRBV9 to TRBJ1-3, with D hard to call. This CDR3 spans 12 amino acids. Trimming cost V 1 base and J 3 bases, with 2 bases left between them. Germline CDR1 is SGDLS and CDR2 is YYNGEE. The CDR3 reads CASSVSGNTIYF. The CDR3, as DNA: TGTGCCAGCAGCGTAAGTGGAAACACCATATATTTT.

This clonotype was detected only a few times. The chain has TRBV19 and TRBJ2-3; 8 nucleotides match TRBD2. Germline CDR1 and CDR2: LNHDA and SQIVND (reference sequence). The CDR3 runs 15 residues. Germline trimming cut 3 bases from V and 7 bases from J; bases unmatched to any gene: 9. CDR3 residues: CASSMVSGSGNTQYF. The CDR3 nucleotides are TGTGCCAGTAGTATGGTCAGCGGGAGCGGGAATACGCAGTATTTT.

This clonotype has only a few counts. The chain couples TRBV9 to TRBJ2-1; D tentatively fits TRBD1 or TRBD2 (5 bases each). The V end lost 4 bases, the J end lost 7 bases, and 18 bases lay between the germline ends. Germline CDR1 and CDR2: SGDLS and YYNGEE. The CDR3 has 15 residues. CDR3 coding DNA: TGTGCCAGCAGCTCGGGACCTAGTTTGTGGAATGAGCAGTTCTTC. Its protein product is CASSSGPSLWNEQFF.